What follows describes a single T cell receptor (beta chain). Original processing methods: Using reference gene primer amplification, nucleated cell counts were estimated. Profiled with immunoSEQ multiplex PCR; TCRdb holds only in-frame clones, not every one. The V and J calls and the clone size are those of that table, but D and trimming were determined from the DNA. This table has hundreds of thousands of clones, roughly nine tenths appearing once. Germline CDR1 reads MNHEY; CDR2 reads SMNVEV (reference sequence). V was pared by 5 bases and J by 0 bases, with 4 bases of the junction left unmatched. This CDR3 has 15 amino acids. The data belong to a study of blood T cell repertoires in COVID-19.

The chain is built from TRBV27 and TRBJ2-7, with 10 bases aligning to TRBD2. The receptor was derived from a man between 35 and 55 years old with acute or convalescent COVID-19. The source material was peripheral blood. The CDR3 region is CASSQLAGSSYEQYF. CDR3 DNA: TGTGCCAGCAGTCAACTAGCGGGGAGCTCCTACGAGCAGTACTTC.